This T cell receptor (beta chain) was recovered during a study of blood T cell repertoires in COVID-19. Study-level background: Specimens from acute and convalescent COVID-19 originated in the United States, Italy and Spain. The cDNA or gDNA used as material had been derived from T cells, B-cell-depleted T cells, or PBMCs.

With regard to this clone: Distinct nucleotide sequences in the sample also encode this CDR3.

CDR1 SGHRS and CDR2 YFSETQ come from the germline V gene. The CDR3 has 14 amino acids. V lost 4 bases and J lost 2; bases outside the gene matches: 4. The authors' processing: It was from reference gene primer amplification that nucleated cell counts were estimated. Sequencing used immunoSEQ multiplex PCR; TCRdb keeps in-frame clones, though not all of them. V, J and clone size reflect that table, while D and trimming were determined from the DNA. This table holds roughly 180,000 clones, 70% to 90% found once. Sequenced input: peripheral blood. This chain joins TRBV5-1 and TRBJ1-1, with 8 bases matching TRBD1. The TCR comes from a man in his sixties who had recovered from COVID-19. The CDR3 region is CASSMTGVNTEAFF. In nucleotides, the CDR3 is TGCGCCAGCAGCATGACAGGGGTAAACACTGAAGCTTTCTTT.